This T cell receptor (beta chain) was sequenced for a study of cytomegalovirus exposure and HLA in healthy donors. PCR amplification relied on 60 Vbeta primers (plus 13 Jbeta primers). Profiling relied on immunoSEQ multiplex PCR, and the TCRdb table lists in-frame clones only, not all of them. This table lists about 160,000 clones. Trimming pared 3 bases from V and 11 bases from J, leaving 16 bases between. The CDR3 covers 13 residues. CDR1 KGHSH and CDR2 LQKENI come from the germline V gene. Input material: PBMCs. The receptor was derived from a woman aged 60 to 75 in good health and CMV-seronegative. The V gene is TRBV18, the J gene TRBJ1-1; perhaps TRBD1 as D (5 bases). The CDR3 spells CASSPDTGTTAFF. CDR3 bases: TGTGCCAGCTCACCTGACACAGGAACTACGGCTTTCTTT.